A single sample gave rise to the 18 T cell receptor beta chains below, sequenced in a study of T cell responses to AZD1222 COVID-19 vaccine. Produced via immunoSEQ multiplex PCR; TCRdb's table is partial and in-frame only. The sample holds fewer than 80,000 clones, around 88% seen once. The sample consisted of peripheral blood, taken 28 days after the second dose of the MenACWY control vaccine. The receptors here all came from an adult who received the MenACWY meningococcal vaccine as a control.

J is TRBJ1-3 and V is TRBV11-2; D is unclear. Germline loops: CDR1 SGHAT, CDR2 FQNNGV. V lost 7 bases to trimming and J lost 0 bases, with 7 bases between them. There are 13 residues in the CDR3. CDR3 DNA sequence: TGTGCCAGCACCCCCGACTCTGGAAACACCATATATTTT. Encoded protein: CASTPDSGNTIYF.

The chain has TRBV6-2 or TRBV6-3 and TRBJ2-7; D possibly corresponds to TRBD2 (6 bases). This CDR3 region has 13 residues. The ends were cut back, 6 bases at V and 3 bases at J, with 12 bases in the middle. Looked up from germline, CDR1 is MNHEY and CDR2 is SVGEGT. The DNA for the CDR3 is TGTGCCAGCAGCCGGGACTCCGGCTACGAGCAGTACTTC. Translated, it gives CASSRDSGYEQYF.

The chain combines TRBV29-1 with TRBJ1-5; TRBD1 aligns across 8 bases. Trimming removed 6 bases from V and 5 bases from J; junction bases left unmatched: 9. This CDR3 contains 14 residues. Germline lookup yields CDR1 SQVTM and CDR2 ANQGSEA. CDR3 DNA sequence: TGCAGCGTAATCGTACAGGGGGGGGATCAGCCCCAGCATTTT. This codes for CSVIVQGGDQPQHF. Supplemented by reference TRBV29-1 and TRBJ1-5, the full variable domain reads SAVISQKPSRDICQRGTSLTIQCQVDSQVTMMFWYRQQPGQSLTLIATANQGSEATYESGFVIDKFPISRPNLTFSTLTVSNMSPEDSSIYLCSVIVQGGDQPQHFGDGTRLSIL.

The CDR3 nucleotides are TGTGCCACCAGTGAATCCGGGCCTTCAACCTACGAGCAGTACTTC. Translation gives CATSESGPSTYEQYF. The chain joins TRBV24-1 to TRBJ2-7; no clear D. The CDR3 is made up of 15 amino acids. Germline V gene data show CDR1 as KGHDR and CDR2 as SFDVKD. Trimming stripped 4 bases from V and 2 bases from J, with 14 bases between.

This sequence joins TRBV6-5 and TRBJ2-4; maybe TRBD2 (5 bases). The CDR3 covers 16 residues. The ends were cut back, 0 bases at V and 1 base at J, with 10 bases in the middle. Germline-derived CDR1 and CDR2 are MNHEY and SVGAGI. Written as DNA, the CDR3 is TGTGCCAGCAGTTACTCGGGGAGTTGGGCCAAAAACATTCAGTACTTC. Protein: CASSYSGSWAKNIQYF.

The chain employs TRBV7-2 and TRBJ1-5; 9 positions match TRBD1. Germline values: CDR1 SGHTA, CDR2 FQGNSA. V shed 6 bases and J 3 bases; nucleotides not matched to a gene: 6. The CDR3 length is 15 residues. The CDR3 sequence is CASSPTGGVNQPQHF. The CDR3 coding sequence is TGTGCCAGCAGTCCAACAGGGGGCGTCAATCAGCCCCAGCATTTT.

This clone was picked up one time. The J gene is TRBJ2-2, the V gene TRBV15; D gene unclear. Germline loops: CDR1 LNHNV, CDR2 YYDKDF (reference sequence). The ends were cut back, 0 bases at V and 3 bases at J, with 8 bases in the middle. The CDR3 covers 15 residues. CDR3 loop: CATSREKVYTGELFF. CDR3 coding DNA: TGTGCCACCAGCAGAGAAAAAGTGTACACCGGGGAGCTGTTTTTT.

The chain recombines TRBV6-2 or TRBV6-3 with TRBJ2-7, with TRBD1 matching over 9 bases. V trimming: 4 bases; J trimming: 0 bases; junction bases outside the gene matches: 10. The CDR3 contains 17 residues. Per the germline V gene, CDR1 is MNHEY and CDR2 is SVGEGT. The DNA for the CDR3 is TGTGCCAGCAGTTCAGACAGGGGGATATTAAGCTCCTACGAGCAGTACTTC. It codes for CASSSDRGILSSYEQYF.

The J gene is TRBJ1-2, the V gene TRBV5-6; 8 positions match TRBD1. The CDR3 length is 15 residues. V gave up 5 bases and J gave up 0 bases; unmatched junction bases: 6. Germline V gene lookup returns CDR1 SGHDT and CDR2 YYEEEE. Here the CDR3 reads CASRLRTGTNYGYTF. The CDR3 region has the DNA TGTGCCAGCAGACTAAGGACAGGGACTAACTATGGCTACACCTTC.

This clone occurred once. The V call is TRBV6-5, the J call TRBJ1-2; D might be TRBD1 (6 bases). The CDR3 has 14 amino acids. Germline V gene lookup returns CDR1 MNHEY and CDR2 SVGAGI. Trimming stripped 8 bases from V and 5 bases from J, with 18 bases between. CDR3 in amino acids: CASVSLNREYGYTF. The CDR3, as DNA: TGTGCCAGCGTCTCATTGAACAGGGAGTATGGCTACACCTTC.

The chain has TRBV18 and TRBJ1-5; 8 positions agree with TRBD1. CDR3 length: 15 residues. V gave up 3 bases and J gave up 5 bases; unmatched junction bases: 6. The V gene's germline CDR1 is KGHSH and CDR2 LQKENI. The CDR3 coding sequence is TGTGCCAGCTCACCGGACAGGGCAAGGGATCAGCCCCAGCATTTT. Protein sequence: CASSPDRARDQPQHF.

The rearrangement links TRBV6-4 to TRBJ1-2, with a weak D call TRBD1 (5 bases). CDR1 and CDR2 (germline): MRHNA, SNTAGT. Trimming removed 0 bases from V and 7 bases from J, with 9 bases in between. The CDR3 extends over 13 amino acids. The CDR3 sequence is CASSDSGLGGYTF. CDR3 DNA: TGTGCCAGCAGTGACTCGGGGCTTGGTGGCTACACCTTC.

The chain is built from TRBV3-1 (or the pseudogene TRBV3-2) and TRBJ1-1; TRBD1 is a possible D gene (5 bases). The CDR3 has 15 amino acids. Germline assignment: CDR1 LGHDT and CDR2 YNNKEL (reference sequence). V lost 5 bases and J 0 bases, leaving 13 bases between the germline ends. In nucleotides, the CDR3 is TGTGCCAGCAGCTTGGAGGGGCGGGTGAACACTGAAGCTTTCTTT. Translated: CASSLEGRVNTEAFF.

The V call is TRBV7-2, the J call TRBJ2-3; no clear D. The V end lost 5 bases, the J end lost 0 bases, and 9 bases lay between the germline ends. The CDR3 spans 14 residues. The germline CDR1 and CDR2 sequences are SGHTA and FQGNSA. The CDR3 DNA reads TGTGCCAGCAGCCTGGGCCTTAGCACAGATACGCAGTATTTT. Translation: CASSLGLSTDTQYF.

The chain has TRBV21-1 and TRBJ2-3; the table's D gene call, TRBD2, was not cross checked with the DNA. TRBV21-1 is described as a pseudogene. The CDR3 totals 14 residues. The CDR3 coding sequence is TGTGCCAGCAGCAATCCGGGGGGGACAGATACGCAGTATTTT. Its translation: CASSNPGGTDTQYF.

This chain uses TRBV5-4 with TRBJ2-5; D is ambiguous. Trimming took off 1 base at V and 1 base at J, with 11 bases between the two ends. The CDR3 is 15 residues long. CDR1 is SGHNT, CDR2 YYREEE, per germline (reference sequence). Here the CDR3 reads CASSLYGRSQETQYF. The CDR3 nucleotides are TGTGCCAGCAGCTTGTACGGCAGGAGCCAAGAGACCCAGTACTTC.

The chain recombines TRBV4-1 with TRBJ2-6; D remains ambiguous. CDR3 size: 13 residues. V lost 4 bases, J lost 1 base, and 2 bases lay in between. Germline-derived CDR1 and CDR2 are MGHRA and YSYEKL. The CDR3 sequence: CASSLSGANVLTF. The CDR3 DNA reads as TGCGCCAGCAGCCTATCTGGGGCCAACGTCCTGACTTTC.

The chain has TRBV25-1 and TRBJ2-7, with unresolved D. Germline-derived CDR1 and CDR2 are MGHDK and SYGVNS. This CDR3 comprises 13 residues. V dropped 7 bases and J dropped 3 bases, with 13 bases sitting between them. CDR3 nucleotides: TGTGCCAGCAACTCTGCAGGATTCTACGAGCAGTACTTC. This sequence encodes CASNSAGFYEQYF.